A selection of T cell receptor beta chains follows, all from one sample in a study of cytomegalovirus exposure and HLA in healthy donors. Produced via immunoSEQ multiplex PCR; TCRdb's table is partial and in-frame only. The profile shows 150,000 to 200,000 clones, over 80% of them singletons. The sequenced sample consisted of PBMCs. These receptors were collected from a man aged 50 to 59 in good health and CMV-seropositive. Both conserved end residues are part of each CDR3. The order of the fields is CDR3 protein, CDR3 DNA, V gene, D gene, J gene. The D gene is left open where the match is weak.

CASSALAGVRDEQYF,TGCGCCAGCAGCGCCTTAGCGGGAGTCAGGGACGAGCAGTACTTC,TRBV4-1,TRBD2,TRBJ2-7
CASSYRVFEKLFF,TGTGCCAGCAGTTACAGGGTATTCGAAAAACTGTTTTTT,TRBV6-4,.,TRBJ1-4
CASSTSGAYEQYF,TGTGCCAGCAGCACTAGCGGGGCCTACGAGCAGTACTTC,TRBV7-9,TRBD2,TRBJ2-7
CGSSLGAGDEKLFF,TGCGGCAGCAGCTTGGGGGCAGGGGACGAAAAACTGTTTTTT,TRBV5-1,.,TRBJ1-4
CASHPEGRTDTQYF,TGTGCCAGCCATCCCGAGGGGAGGACAGATACGCAGTATTTT,TRBV28,.,TRBJ2-3
CASSPNLVTGPPEKLFF,TGTGCCAGCAGCCCTAACTTAGTGACAGGGCCCCCTGAAAAACTGTTTTTT,TRBV28,TRBD1,TRBJ1-4
CASSLSPGGAGIDTQYF,TGTGCCAGCAGCTTATCTCCGGGGGGGGCCGGTATAGATACGCAGTATTTT,TRBV7-2,TRBD2,TRBJ2-3
CASRGLPAGPNEQFF,TGTGCCAGCAGGGGACTGCCTGCCGGGCCCAATGAGCAGTTCTTC,TRBV6-5,.,TRBJ2-1
CASSLVGQKETQYF,TGTGCCAGCAGCTTAGTGGGGCAGAAAGAGACCCAGTACTTC,TRBV5-4,.,TRBJ2-5
CASLLEGATGRGETQYF,TGTGCCAGCCTCCTTGAGGGGGCTACGGGACGGGGGGAGACCCAGTACTTC,TRBV6-4,.,TRBJ2-5
CASSQDPDFLSYEQYF,TGCGCCAGCAGCCAAGATCCGGACTTCCTTTCCTACGAGCAGTACTTC,TRBV4-1,.,TRBJ2-7